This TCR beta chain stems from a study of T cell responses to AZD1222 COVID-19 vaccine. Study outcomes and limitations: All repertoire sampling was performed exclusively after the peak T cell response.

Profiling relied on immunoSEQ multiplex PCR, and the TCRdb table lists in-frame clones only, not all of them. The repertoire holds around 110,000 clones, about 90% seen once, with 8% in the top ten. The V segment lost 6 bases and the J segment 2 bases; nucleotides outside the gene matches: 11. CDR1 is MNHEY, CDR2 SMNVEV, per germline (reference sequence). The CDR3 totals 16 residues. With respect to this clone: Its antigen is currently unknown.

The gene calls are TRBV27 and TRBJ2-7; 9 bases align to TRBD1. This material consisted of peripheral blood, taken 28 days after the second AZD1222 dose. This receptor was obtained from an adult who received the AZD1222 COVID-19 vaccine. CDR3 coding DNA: TGTGCCAGCAGGACCACCGGGACAGGGATGCCCTACGAGCAGTACTTC. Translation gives CASRTTGTGMPYEQYF.